The following is a T cell receptor beta chain sequence with its context. Its antigen is currently not known. No base-level quality is on record; no much larger clone is a single base apart. TCRbeta CDR3 regions were amplified from genomic DNA using the immunoSEQ Assay, a bias-controlled multiplex PCR. The study's own analysis went as follows. Within the assay, amplification of reference gene primers was used to estimate how many nucleated cells each sample contained. Sequence reads were collapsed and filtered to measure the absolute abundance of every unique TCRbeta CDR3 rearrangement. For each sample, productive Simpson clonality was calculated as the square root of Simpson's diversity index across productive rearrangements. As stored in TCRdb, this immuneACCESS dataset retains in-frame rearrangements with V and J assigned. A fraction of the clones does not appear; measured against another copy, unresolved V genes explain less than half of the discrepancy, and the remainder lacks a known reason. The V and J calls and clone size are taken from that table; D and trimming were inferred from the DNA. This sample comprises over 110,000 clones, 84% of them detected only once. Of the sample, 3.9% falls within the top ten clones.

V loses 3 bases of germline sequence and J loses 0 bases, and the interval between the two ends is 12 bases. Counted from cysteine to phenylalanine, this CDR3 has 15 amino acids. CDR3 DNA is the only sequence kept; it has 45 bases, read in frame from the first base. The germline V gene encodes CDR1 KGHSH and CDR2 LQKENI. The data originate from a study of blood T cell repertoires in COVID-19 (dated by TCRdb to the early 2020s). Turning to the overall study: Recovered participants in ImmuneRACE Cohort 3 were defined as having two consecutive negative NP/OP PCR tests, clearance from a healthcare professional, or resolution of symptoms. Subjects who had been exposed to COVID-19, were actively infected with it, or had recovered from it provided the deeply sampled blood TCRbeta repertoires that made up the dataset. Collaborator samples came from the United States, Italy and Spain and covered acute and convalescent phases of COVID-19. Where HLA class I and class II types were available, the types were taken from metadata supplied by the sample provider, not from assay-based typing. Samples were obtained from the ongoing ImmuneRACE study (first 160 participants) and from over 1,000 subjects provided by 6 global collaborators. The prospective study material was composed of cDNA or gDNA derived from T cells, B-cell-depleted T cells, or PBMCs. The repertoires were released in a freely available public database meant as a resource for research on the immune response to SARS-CoV-2. Sample metadata almost always included a de-identified subject ID, COVID-19 status, age in years and sex. The investigation overall reported the following: How much clinical and demographic metadata was included differed by source and by participant, and the metadata was provided uncurated.

Participants in the prospective study were enrolled through a virtual design, were aged about 18 to 90 years, and lived in under 25 United States geographic areas. In the prospective study, cohorts were assigned on the basis of participant-reported clinical history obtained from a screening survey and a study questionnaire. In the prospective study, mobile phlebotomists collected whole blood, serum and a nasopharyngeal or oropharyngeal swab from each participant. Participants in the prospective study had the option to provide additional blood draws and questionnaires over an approximately 2-month period. Before DNA extraction, prospective study blood samples were shipped either frozen or at room temperature.

The sequence derives from a man between 50 and 59 years old in a cohort exposed to, infected with or recovered from COVID-19 (not recorded which). The V and J genes are TRBV18 and TRBJ2-7; TRBD1 is a possible D gene, resting on 6 matching bases. The sequenced material came from PBMCs or T cells enriched from blood (not recorded which). The DNA sequence reads TGTGCCAGCTCACCGGGGGCGGTAAGCTCCTACGAGCAGTACTTC. It translates as CASSPGAVSSYEQYF.